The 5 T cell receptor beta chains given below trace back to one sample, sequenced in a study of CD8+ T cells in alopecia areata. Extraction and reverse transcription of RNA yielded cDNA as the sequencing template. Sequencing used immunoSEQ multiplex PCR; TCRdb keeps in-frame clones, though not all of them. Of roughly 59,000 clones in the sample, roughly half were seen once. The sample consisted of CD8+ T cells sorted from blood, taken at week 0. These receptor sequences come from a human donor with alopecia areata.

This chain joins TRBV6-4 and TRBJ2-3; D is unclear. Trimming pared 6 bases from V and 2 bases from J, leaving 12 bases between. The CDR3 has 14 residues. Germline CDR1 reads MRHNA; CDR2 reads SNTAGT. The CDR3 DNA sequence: TGTGCCAGCAGCCACGGGTCAGCCACAGATACGCAGTATTTT. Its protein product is CASSHGSATDTQYF.

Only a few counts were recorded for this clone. CDR3 nucleotides: TGCAGCGTTGAAGATTTTAGCGGGAATTCCTATGAGCAGTTCTTC. Amino acid sequence: CSVEDFSGNSYEQFF. V gene TRBV29-1 combines with J gene TRBJ2-1, with TRBD2 matching over 8 bases. CDR3 length: 15 amino acids. V was pared by 0 bases and J by 8 bases, with 9 bases of the junction left unmatched. Germline V CDR1 and CDR2: SQVTM, ANQGSEA.

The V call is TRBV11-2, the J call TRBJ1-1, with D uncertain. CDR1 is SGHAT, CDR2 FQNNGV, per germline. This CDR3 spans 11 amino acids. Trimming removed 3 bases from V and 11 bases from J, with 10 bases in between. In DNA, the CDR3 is TGTGCCAGCAGCTTCTCGGGGTTTGCTTTCTTT. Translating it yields CASSFSGFAFF.

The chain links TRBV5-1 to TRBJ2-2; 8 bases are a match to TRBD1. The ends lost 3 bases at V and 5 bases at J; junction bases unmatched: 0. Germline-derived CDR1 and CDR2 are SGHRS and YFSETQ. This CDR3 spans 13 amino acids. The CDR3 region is CASSWTGTGELFF. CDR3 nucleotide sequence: TGCGCCAGCAGCTGGACAGGGACCGGGGAGCTGTTTTTT.

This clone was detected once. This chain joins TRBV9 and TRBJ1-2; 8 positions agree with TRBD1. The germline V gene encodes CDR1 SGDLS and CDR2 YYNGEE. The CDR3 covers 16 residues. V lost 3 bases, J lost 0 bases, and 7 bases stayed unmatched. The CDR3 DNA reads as TGTGCCAGCAGCGGGGCGAACAGGGGGTCTAACTATGGCTACACCTTC. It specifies CASSGANRGSNYGYTF.